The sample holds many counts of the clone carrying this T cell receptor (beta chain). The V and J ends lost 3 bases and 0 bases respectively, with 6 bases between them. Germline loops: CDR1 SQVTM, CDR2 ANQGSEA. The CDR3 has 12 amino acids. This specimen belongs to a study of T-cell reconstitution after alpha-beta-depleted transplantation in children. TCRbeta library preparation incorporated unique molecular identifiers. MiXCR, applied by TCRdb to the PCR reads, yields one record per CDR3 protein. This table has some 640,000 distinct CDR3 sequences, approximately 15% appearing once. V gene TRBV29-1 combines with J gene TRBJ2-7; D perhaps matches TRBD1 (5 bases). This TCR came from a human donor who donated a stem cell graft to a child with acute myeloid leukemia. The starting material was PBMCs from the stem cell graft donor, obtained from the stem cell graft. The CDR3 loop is CSVETASYEQYV. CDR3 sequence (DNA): TGCAGCGTTGAGACAGCCTCCTACGAGCAGTACGTC.